A single sample gave rise to the 10 T cell receptor beta chains below, sequenced in a study of cytomegalovirus exposure and HLA in healthy donors. A multiplex PCR was run with 60 Vbeta primers and 13 Jbeta primers. Clones were read by immunoSEQ multiplex PCR, and TCRdb kept only the in-frame ones, dropping some. The table shows over 100,000 clones, with about 8.5% occurring only once. Sequenced material: PBMCs. Receptor source: a man aged 40-49 years in good health and CMV-seronegative.

This clone has more than one count but fewer than ten. The chain carries TRBV4-2 and TRBJ2-3; TRBD2 is a possible D gene (5 bases). The CDR3 runs to 16 residues. Between the trimmed V and J ends, which lost 2 bases and 6 bases, there was a span of 18 bases. CDR1 and CDR2 from the germline V gene are LGHNA and YNFKEQ. The CDR3 DNA reads TGTGCCAGCAGCCAACCGGACTCTTCTCTACCGGATACGCAGTATTTT. This encodes CASSQPDSSLPDTQYF.

V and J are TRBV19 and TRBJ2-2, with 10 bases aligning to TRBD2. The CDR3 consists of 21 residues. V lost 7 bases and J lost 0; bases outside the gene matches: 20. CDR1 and CDR2 from the germline V gene are LNHDA and SQIVND (reference sequence). The CDR3 region is CASNPGVATSGDIANTGELFF. For the CDR3, the DNA is TGTGCCAGTAACCCCGGGGTGGCAACTAGCGGGGACATCGCGAACACCGGGGAGCTGTTTTTT.

The V and J genes are TRBV4-3 and TRBJ1-2; 11 bases line up with TRBD1. V shed 2 bases and J 7 bases; nucleotides not matched to a gene: 6. This CDR3 is built from 15 residues. The V gene's germline CDR1 is LGHNA and CDR2 YSLEER. CDR3 nucleotide sequence: TGCGCCAGCAGCCAAACCGGGACAGGGGGTATTGGCTACACCTTC. Amino acids: CASSQTGTGGIGYTF.

As regards this clone: One end of the junction fails to match germline, which may point to a read error. V gene TRBV4-1 combines with J gene TRBJ1-6; 9 nucleotides agree with TRBD1. The CDR3 is 18 residues long. The germline V gene encodes CDR1 MGHRA and CDR2 YSYEKL. The CDR3, as DNA: TGCGCCAGCAGCCATTTCCCGGGACAGGGCGTATATAATCCACCCCTCCACTTT. This translates into CASSHFPGQGVYNPPLHF.

The chain uses TRBV5-4 and TRBJ1-1; D unresolved. V was clipped by 0 bases and J by 10 bases, with 10 bases between them. The V gene's germline CDR1 is SGHNT and CDR2 YYREEE (reference sequence). The CDR3 runs 12 residues. As DNA, the CDR3 is TGTGCCAGCAGCTTGGCGACGGGAGGAGCTTTCTTT. It encodes CASSLATGGAFF. Complete variable domain (other parts from reference TRBV5-4 and TRBJ1-1): ETGVTQSPTHLIKTRGQQVTLRCSSQSGHNTVSWYQQALGQGPQFIFQYYREEENGRGNFPPRFSGLQFPNYSSELNVNALELDDSALYLCASSLATGGAFFGQGTRLTVV.

This clone was detected a few times. The chain couples TRBV10-3 to TRBJ2-1; 13 bases fit TRBD2. The CDR3 consists of 16 residues. CDR1 ENHRY and CDR2 SYGVKD come from the germline V gene. Unmatched junction bases numbered 15, after V lost 11 bases and J lost 8 bases. In nucleotides, the CDR3 is TGTGCCCTTCGACCGGGACTAGCGGGGACCAGGGATGAGCAGTTCTTC. Translated, it gives CALRPGLAGTRDEQFF.

This chain links TRBV21-1 with TRBJ2-2; no check of the table's D call, TRBD1, against the DNA was made. TRBV21-1 is recorded as a pseudogene. This CDR3 region has 15 residues. The CDR3 nucleotides read TGTGCCAGCAAGACAGACCAACTGAACACCGGGGAGCTGTTTTTT. It translates to CASKTDQLNTGELFF.

This clone was seen more than once but under ten times. J is TRBJ2-3 and V is TRBV4-2; 10 bases map to TRBD2. The CDR3 spans 17 residues. After removal of 1 base from V and 4 bases from J, the junction contained 8 bases not matched to a gene. CDR1 and CDR2 from the germline V gene are LGHNA and YNFKEQ. CDR3 bases: TGTGCCAGCAGCCAAGGGATAGCGGGGGGTAATCCAGATACGCAGTATTTT. It specifies CASSQGIAGGNPDTQYF.

This clone was counted only a few times. The J gene is TRBJ2-7, the V gene TRBV6-1; D is perhaps TRBD1 (6 bases). V was pared by 2 bases and J by 3 bases, with 14 bases between. Germline V gives CDR1 MNHNS, CDR2 SASEGT. CDR3 length equals 15 residues. CDR3 protein: CASSETGLPYYEQYF. The DNA of the CDR3 is TGTGCCAGCAGTGAAACAGGGTTACCCTACTACGAGCAGTACTTC.

This clone was observed at least ten times. The CDR3 DNA follows: TGCGCCAGCGGAATAGGTGACGGGGGGAGCGATGAGCAGTTCTTC. Amino acid sequence: CASGIGDGGSDEQFF. The chain couples TRBV5-1 to TRBJ2-1; 7 nucleotides align to TRBD2. Looked up from germline, CDR1 is SGHRS and CDR2 is YFSETQ. The CDR3 runs to 15 residues. Trimming at V came to 7 bases and at J to 8 bases, leaving 15 bases not matched to a gene.